This T cell receptor beta chain was obtained from a study of CD8 T cells in Susac syndrome (dated by TCRdb to the late 2010s). Some background on the complete study: Of the Susac syndrome patients who were sequenced, eight were in clinical remission while more than five had clinically active disease. The study used repertoire sequencing to test whether antigen drove CD8+ T cell activation and differentiation in Susac syndrome. Clonality of the CD8+ T cell repertoire was compared between more than 9 healthy donors, about 14 Susac syndrome patients and roughly 16 multiple sclerosis patients. At the time of blood withdrawal, Susac syndrome patients were either therapy-naive, taking corticosteroids (with some also receiving IVIg), or on IVIg alone. General findings and caveats noted by the study authors: The number of individuals in the TCR sequencing and HLA analysis was recognized as being relatively small. Looking at Susac-specific public clones, the researchers identified some 15 in the total CD8+ repertoire and roughly 5 in the CD8+ TEMRA repertoire. CD8+ repertoires in Susac syndrome showed clonal expansion, which was highest in CD8+ TEMRA cells and was greater in clinically active patients than in remitting patients.

Peripheral blood CD8+ and CD4+ T cells from healthy donors, Susac syndrome patients and multiple sclerosis patients were profiled by high-throughput TCR beta sequencing. The Susac syndrome patients fulfilled recently defined diagnostic criteria for either definite or probable disease. Bulk CD8+ and CD4+ T cells were purified magnetically by negative isolation, whereas CD8+ TEMRA cells were enriched by FACS. Blood was drawn into EDTA tubes, processed within 24 hours, and PBMCs were isolated by density gradient centrifugation. PBMCs destined for TCR sequencing were cryopreserved in liquid nitrogen and later thawed in a 37 °C water bath. A purity of at least 90% was achieved for sorted or isolated CD4+, CD8+ and CD8+ TEMRA cells. As regards this clonotype: Its antigen target is currently unknown. Within one base of it there is no much larger clone, and no base qualities were kept.

RNA was extracted with the RNeasy kit and roughly 0.45 to 1 ug was reverse transcribed using random hexamers. The immunoSEQ multiplex PCR assay, which covers 54 Vbeta and 13 Jbeta segments, was used to amplify TCR beta CDR3 regions. To correct PCR amplification bias, a synthetic template baseline was used for both primer optimization and computational correction. The paper's data handling went like this. Only productive sequences were kept, with reads annotated to V, D and J genes according to IMGT and analyzed in immunoSEQ Analyzer. To calculate clonality, Shannon entropy was normalized by log2 of the number of productive unique sequences and then subtracted from one. Public and private clones were assessed among the 100 most prevalent clones of each patient and control. A clone was defined as Susac-specific if it was absent from the healthy and MS cohorts, from around 960 published viral clones and from other ImmuneACCESS disease sequences. TCRdb passed the public sequencing reads through fastp at Q25 and MiXCR, retaining productive beta sequences. A single entry per CDR3 protein holds the most common genes and DNA from its merged rows. The V and J calls, along with clone size, are taken from TCRdb and not from the paper's own processing. This sample has fewer than 140,000 distinct CDR3 sequences in its table, and roughly 94% of those were observed once. The ten largest clones capture around 0.41% of the sample.

The germline V gene (reference sequence) specifies LNHNV as CDR1 and YYDKDF as CDR2. The CDR3 runs 14 amino acids, cysteine and phenylalanine included. Only the CDR3 DNA stays, 42 bases, in frame from base 1. Trimmed from V: 8 bases; trimmed from J: 7 bases; junction bases lacking a gene match: 6. The sequencing sample was made of CD8+ T cells from PBMCs. The chain employs TRBV15 and TRBJ2-2; TRBD1 agrees with 11 junctional bases. The receptor comes from a human donor with Susac syndrome. The CDR3 is CATGGGQGVGELFF. The DNA sequence follows: TGTGCCACCGGAGGGGGACAGGGGGTCGGGGAGCTGTTTTTT.